Listed below are T cell receptor beta chains from one sample, sequenced in a study of HIV-infected patients and healthy controls. TCRdb re-called the 5' RACE reads through MiXCR, storing one row per CDR3 protein. Here the sample spans 4,500 to 6,000 distinct CDR3 sequences, about 8.8% being singletons. Source: blood, taken during antiretroviral therapy. These receptors all stem from an adult with HIV infection. Both conserved end residues are part of each CDR3. A D gene is named only where the DNA matches it firmly. Where a row states a size, it is once, few, many or the class of an expanded clone; other rows omit it.

TRBD1 | TRBJ1-5 | many | TRBV18 | TGTGCCAGCTCACCACCAGGGACAGGGGGGACGAGCAATCAGCCCCAGCATTTT | CASSPPGTGGTSNQPQHF
TRBD2 | TRBJ2-1 | many | TRBV12-3/TRBV12-4 | TGTGCCAGCAGAGCCCGACTAGCGGGAGGATGGAATGAGCAGTTCTTC | CASRARLAGGWNEQFF
. | TRBJ1-2 | many | TRBV2 | TGTGCCAGCAGTGTTGGGGTCGCAGGAGGCTACACCTTC | CASSVGVAGGYTF
. | TRBJ2-2 | many | TRBV6-2/TRBV6-3 | TGTGCCAGCAGTTACTCGGATCCCGGGGAGCTGTTTTTT | CASSYSDPGELFF
. | TRBJ1-5 | . | TRBV27 | TGTGCCAGCAGTTTAGAGGGATCTAGTCAGCCCCAGCATTTT | CASSLEGSSQPQHF
TRBD1 | TRBJ2-1 | many | TRBV30 | TGTGCCTGGAGTGCCCGGACAGGGACCAAACAGTTCTTC | CAWSARTGTKQFF
TRBD2 | TRBJ2-1 | many | TRBV7-6 | TGTGCCAGCAGCTTAACAGCGGGGGCTTCCTACAATGAGCAGTTCTTC | CASSLTAGASYNEQFF
TRBD1 | TRBJ2-5 | many | TRBV6-5 | TGTGCCAGCAGGCCTGGGACAGCCCCTGAGTACTTC | CASRPGTAPEYF
. | TRBJ2-5 | many | TRBV20-1 | TGCAGTGCTAGAGATCCCACAGCATTCCCTCAAGAGACCCAGTACTTC | CSARDPTAFPQETQYF
TRBD2 | TRBJ2-3 | medium-sized | TRBV12-3/TRBV12-4 | TGTGCCAGCAGTTCCGGGACTAGCGGGAGGACAGATACGCAGTATTTT | CASSSGTSGRTDTQYF
. | TRBJ1-5 | medium-sized | TRBV4-1 | TGCGCCAGCAGCCAAGCCCCACTAATCGGGGTCGATCAGCCCCAGCATTTT | CASSQAPLIGVDQPQHF
TRBD1 | TRBJ2-7 | many | TRBV20-1 | TGCAGTGCTCCCCAGACAGGGAGCTCCTACGAGCAGTACTTC | CSAPQTGSSYEQYF
TRBD2 | TRBJ2-4 | few | TRBV12-3/TRBV12-4 | TGTGCCAGCAGTTTACGGCGGGGGGAGGGGAACATTCAGTACTTC | CASSLRRGEGNIQYF
TRBD2 | TRBJ2-7 | large | TRBV6-5 | TGTGCCAGCAGTCCCGGCGGGGGTGGTTACGAGCAGTACTTC | CASSPGGGGYEQYF